This T cell receptor (beta chain) derives from a study of T cells after yellow fever vaccination. Regarding the study as a whole: It was a weaker secondary response, yet one that peaked faster, at day 5 versus 15. Contamination of FACS-sorted repertoires by abundant clonotypes from the bulk population could occur. Re-detected after boosting: most primary clones, about 96% of CD4 and 75% to 90% of CD8.

Comment on this clonotype: The antigen is not known.

One entry per CDR3 protein, called by TCRdb with MiXCR from the 5' RACE reads. The top ten hold 36% of the sample, which has 150,000 to 200,000 distinct CDR3 sequences, more than 9.5% seen once. Germline-derived CDR1 and CDR2 are SGHRS and YFSETQ. V lost 4 bases and J lost 3, with 16 bases in between. This CDR3 contains 16 residues. Here the sequenced sample was CD8+ T cells sorted from PBMCs, taken 15 days after the yellow fever booster vaccination. This chain joins TRBV5-1 and TRBJ2-2; no reliable D call. This TCR derives from a man between 18 and 35 years old who received the YFV17D yellow fever vaccine. The CDR3 is CASSPGGSFYTGELFF. The CDR3 DNA reads as TGCGCCAGCAGCCCCGGTGGTAGCTTCTACACCGGGGAGCTGTTTTTT.